Shown below are 10 T cell receptor beta chains from a single sample sequenced in a study of T cell clonotyping in hematopoietic cell transplantation. The table came from immunoSEQ multiplex PCR; TCRdb's copy has only in-frame clones and leaves some out. This table holds more than 12,000 clones, less than 70% found once. The sample comprised PBMCs. These TCRs come from a human donor who either received an allogeneic hematopoietic cell transplant for a myeloid malignancy or was a related donor (not recorded which). Some clones in this sample may be carry-over from other donors' samples.

This chain joins TRBV6-1 and TRBJ1-2; D call uncertain. CDR3 length: 13 residues. Germline V gene sequence: CDR1 MNHNS, CDR2 SASEGT. V was cut by 2 bases and J by 7 bases, with 11 bases left in between. CDR3 DNA: TGTGCCAGCAGTGAAAGGGTCTTGGGTGGCTACACCTTC. The encoded protein is CASSERVLGGYTF.

This clone has a handful of counts. This CDR3 is also generated by other DNA sequences in the sample. The V gene is TRBV15, the J gene TRBJ2-7; TRBD1 aligns across 8 bases. With V trimmed by 1 base and J by 7 bases, 6 bases remained unmatched. CDR1 is LNHNV, CDR2 YYDKDF, per germline (reference sequence). The CDR3 loop spans 14 amino acids. The CDR3 protein is CATSRGQGAREQYF. As DNA, the CDR3 is TGTGCCACCAGCAGAGGTCAGGGGGCTAGAGAGCAGTACTTC.

V gene TRBV9 combines with J gene TRBJ1-4; no firm D call. Trimming stripped 4 bases from V and 10 bases from J, with 14 bases between. In germline, CDR1 is SGDLS, CDR2 YYNGEE. The CDR3 runs to 13 residues. The CDR3 region is CASSPLPQGKLFF. The CDR3 DNA reads TGTGCCAGCAGCCCACTTCCCCAAGGAAAACTGTTTTTT.

This rearrangement joins TRBV28 to TRBJ1-2; D not resolved. The CDR3 contains 13 residues. Trimming removed 2 bases at V and 5 bases at J, with 9 bases between. Germline V gene sequence: CDR1 MDHEN, CDR2 SYDVKM. Written as DNA, the CDR3 is TGTGCCAGCAGTTTAGGCCAGAGGTATGGCTACACCTTC. This gives the protein CASSLGQRYGYTF.

The gene calls are TRBV25-1 and TRBJ2-7; D is undetermined. The CDR3 spans 12 residues. The germline V gene encodes CDR1 MGHDK and CDR2 SYGVNS. Trimming left V 5 bases short and J 3 bases short, with 8 bases between. The CDR3 loop is CASSSPSYEQYF. CDR3 DNA sequence: TGTGCCAGCAGTTCTCCTAGCTACGAGCAGTACTTC.

The chain carries TRBV28 and TRBJ2-7; the D gene could be TRBD1 or TRBD2 (6 bases each). There are 15 residues in the CDR3. V dropped 6 bases and J dropped 0 bases, with 15 bases sitting between them. Germline CDR1 MDHEN, CDR2 SYDVKM. CDR3 loop: CASRRGRSDSYEQYF. The CDR3 nucleotides are TGTGCCAGCAGGAGGGGGAGGTCGGACTCCTACGAGCAGTACTTC.

This chain joins TRBV4-1 and TRBJ2-1, with 9 positions matching TRBD2. V was clipped by 0 bases and J by 8 bases; unmatched bases: 11. Germline-derived CDR1 and CDR2 are MGHRA and YSYEKL. This CDR3 has 17 residues. CDR3 protein: CASSQELASGMKHEQFF. DNA for the CDR3: TGCGCCAGCAGCCAAGAGTTGGCTAGCGGGATGAAGCATGAGCAGTTCTTC.

The V gene is TRBV9, the J gene TRBJ1-6, with TRBD1 matching 9 bases. CDR1 is SGDLS and CDR2 is YYNGEE in the germline V gene. J lost 2 bases, V lost 3 bases, and 6 bases had no gene match. The CDR3 contains 17 residues. The CDR3 nucleotides are TGTGCCAGCAGCGGGGGACAGGGTCTCACCTATAATTCACCCCTCCACTTT. It translates to CASSGGQGLTYNSPLHF.

The CDR3, as DNA: TGTGCCAGCAGATACGCCGGGACAGGGGGCGGGTCCATTCAGTACTTC. The encoded protein is CASRYAGTGGGSIQYF. The chain has TRBV6-5 and TRBJ2-4; 12 bases are a match to TRBD1. The CDR3 sequence is 16 residues long. Per germline, CDR1 MNHEY and CDR2 SVGAGI. Unmatched junction bases numbered 12, after V lost 6 bases and J lost 9 bases.

This chain connects TRBV10-3 to TRBJ2-3, with D uncertain. Trimming shortened V by 6 bases and J by 6 bases, and 16 bases separated the two germline ends. Germline-derived CDR1 and CDR2 are ENHRY and SYGVKD. The CDR3 contains 14 residues. The CDR3 nucleotides are TGTGCCATCAGCTTGGAGCAAAGGGTTGATACGCAGTATTTT. Protein sequence: CAISLEQRVDTQYF.